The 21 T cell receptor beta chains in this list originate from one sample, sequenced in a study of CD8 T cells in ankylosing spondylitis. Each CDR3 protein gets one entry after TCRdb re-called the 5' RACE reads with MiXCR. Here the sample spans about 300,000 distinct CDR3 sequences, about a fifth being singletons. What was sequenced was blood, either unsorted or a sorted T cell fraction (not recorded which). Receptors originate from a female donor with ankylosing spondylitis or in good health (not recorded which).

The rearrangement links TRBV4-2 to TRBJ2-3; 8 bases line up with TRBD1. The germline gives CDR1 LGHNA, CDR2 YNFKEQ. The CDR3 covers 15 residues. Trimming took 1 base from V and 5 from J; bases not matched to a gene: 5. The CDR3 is CASSQGGRGLDTQYF. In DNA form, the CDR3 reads TGTGCCAGCAGCCAAGGGGGCAGGGGGCTAGATACGCAGTATTTT.

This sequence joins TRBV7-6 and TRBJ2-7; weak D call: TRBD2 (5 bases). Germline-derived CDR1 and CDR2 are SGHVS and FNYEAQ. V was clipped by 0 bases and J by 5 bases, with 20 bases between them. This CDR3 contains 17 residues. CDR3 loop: CASSLASLGSGPNEQYF. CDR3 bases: TGTGCCAGCAGCTTAGCCTCATTAGGGAGCGGACCAAACGAGCAGTACTTC. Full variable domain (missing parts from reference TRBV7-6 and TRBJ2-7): GAGVSQSPRYKVTKRGQDVALRCDPISGHVSLYWYRQALGQGPEFLTYFNYEAQQDKSGLPNDRFSAERPEGSISTLTIQRTEQRDSAMYRCASSLASLGSGPNEQYFGPGTRLTVT.

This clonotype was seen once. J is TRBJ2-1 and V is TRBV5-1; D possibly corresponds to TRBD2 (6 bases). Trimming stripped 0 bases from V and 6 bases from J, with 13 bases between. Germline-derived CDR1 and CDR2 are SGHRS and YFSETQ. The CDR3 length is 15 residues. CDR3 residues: CASSLAPLSGNEQFF. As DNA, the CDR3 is TGCGCCAGCAGCTTGGCCCCTCTTAGCGGCAATGAGCAGTTCTTC.

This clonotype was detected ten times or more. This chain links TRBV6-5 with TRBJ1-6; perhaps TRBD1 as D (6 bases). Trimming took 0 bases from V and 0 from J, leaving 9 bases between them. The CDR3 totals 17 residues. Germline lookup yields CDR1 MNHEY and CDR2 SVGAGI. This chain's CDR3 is CASSYSTRGSYNSPLHF. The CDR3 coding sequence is TGTGCCAGCAGTTACTCGACCAGGGGCTCCTATAATTCACCCCTCCACTTT.

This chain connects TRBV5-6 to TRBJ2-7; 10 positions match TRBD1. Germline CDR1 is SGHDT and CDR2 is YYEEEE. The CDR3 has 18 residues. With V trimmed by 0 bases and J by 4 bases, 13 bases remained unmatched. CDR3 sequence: CASSLAWDRGDRVYEQYF. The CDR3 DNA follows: TGTGCCAGCAGCTTGGCGTGGGACAGGGGAGACCGCGTTTACGAGCAGTACTTC.

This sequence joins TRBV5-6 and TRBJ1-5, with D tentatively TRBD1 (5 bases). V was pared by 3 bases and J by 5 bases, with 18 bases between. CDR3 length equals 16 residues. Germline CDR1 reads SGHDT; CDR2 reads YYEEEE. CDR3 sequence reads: CASSSLGQGSDQPQHF. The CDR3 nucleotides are TGTGCCAGCAGCTCCCTGGGCCAGGGTAGTGATCAGCCCCAGCATTTT. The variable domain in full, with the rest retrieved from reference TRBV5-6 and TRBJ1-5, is DAGVTQSPTHLIKTRGQQVTLRCSPKSGHDTVSWYQQALGQGPQFIFQYYEEEERQRGNFPDRFSGHQFPNYSSELNVNALLLGDSALYLCASSSLGQGSDQPQHFGDGTRLSIL.

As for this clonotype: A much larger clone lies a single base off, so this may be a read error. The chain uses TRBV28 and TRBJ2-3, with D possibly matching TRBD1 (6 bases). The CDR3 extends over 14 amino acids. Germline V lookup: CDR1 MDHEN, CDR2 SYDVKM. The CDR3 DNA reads TGTGCCAGCAGTCTGCTCATGGGGGCAGAAACGCAGTATTTT. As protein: CASSLLMGAETQYF.

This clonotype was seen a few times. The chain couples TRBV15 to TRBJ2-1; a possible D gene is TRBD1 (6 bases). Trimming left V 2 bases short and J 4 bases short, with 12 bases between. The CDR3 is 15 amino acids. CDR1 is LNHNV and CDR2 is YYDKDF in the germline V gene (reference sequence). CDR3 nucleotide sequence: TGTGCCACCAGCAGACCGAAGACAGGATACAATGAGCAGTTCTTC. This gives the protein CATSRPKTGYNEQFF.

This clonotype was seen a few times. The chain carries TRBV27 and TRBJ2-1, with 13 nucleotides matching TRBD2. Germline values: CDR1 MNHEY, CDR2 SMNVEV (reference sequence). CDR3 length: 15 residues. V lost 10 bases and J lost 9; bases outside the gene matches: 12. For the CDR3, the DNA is TGTGCCAACAACAACCGACTAGCGGGAGGTTCTGAGCAGTTCTTC. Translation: CANNNRLAGGSEQFF.

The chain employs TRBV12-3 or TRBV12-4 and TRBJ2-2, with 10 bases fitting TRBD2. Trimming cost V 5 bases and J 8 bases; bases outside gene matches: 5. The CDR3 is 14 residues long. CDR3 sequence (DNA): TGTGCCAGCAGTCTTACTAGCGGGAAGGGGGAGCTGTTTTTT. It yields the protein CASSLTSGKGELFF.

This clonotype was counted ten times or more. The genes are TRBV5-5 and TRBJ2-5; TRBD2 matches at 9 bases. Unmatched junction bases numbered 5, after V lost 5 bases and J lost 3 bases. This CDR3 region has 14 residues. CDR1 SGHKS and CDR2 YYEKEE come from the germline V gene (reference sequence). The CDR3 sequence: CASSPRLAEETQYF. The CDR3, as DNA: TGTGCCAGCAGTCCCAGACTAGCGGAAGAGACCCAGTACTTC.

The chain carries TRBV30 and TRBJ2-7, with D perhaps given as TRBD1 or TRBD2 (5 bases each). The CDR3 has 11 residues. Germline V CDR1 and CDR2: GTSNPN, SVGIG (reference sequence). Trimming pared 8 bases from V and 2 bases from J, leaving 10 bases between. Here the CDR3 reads CARDGTYEQYF. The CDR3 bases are TGTGCCCGGGACGGCACCTACGAGCAGTACTTC. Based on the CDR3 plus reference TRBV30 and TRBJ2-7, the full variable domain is SQTIHQWPATLVQPVGSPLSLECTVEGTSNPNLYWYRQAAGRGLQLLFYSVGIGQISSEVPQNLSASRPQDRQFILSSKKLLLSDSGFYLCARDGTYEQYFGPGTRLTVT.

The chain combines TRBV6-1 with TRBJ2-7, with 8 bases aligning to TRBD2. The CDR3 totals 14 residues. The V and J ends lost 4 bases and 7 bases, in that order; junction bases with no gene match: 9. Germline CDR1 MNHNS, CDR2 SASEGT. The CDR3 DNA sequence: TGTGCCAGCAGTGTAGCGGGGTCGCGGTGGGAGCAGTACTTC. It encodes CASSVAGSRWEQYF.

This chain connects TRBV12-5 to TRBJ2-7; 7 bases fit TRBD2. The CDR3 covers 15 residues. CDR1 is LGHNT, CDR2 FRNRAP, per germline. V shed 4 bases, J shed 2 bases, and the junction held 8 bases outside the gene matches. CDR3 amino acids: CASGSPHGTTYEQYF. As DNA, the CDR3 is TGTGCTAGTGGTTCCCCTCACGGGACTACCTACGAGCAGTACTTC.

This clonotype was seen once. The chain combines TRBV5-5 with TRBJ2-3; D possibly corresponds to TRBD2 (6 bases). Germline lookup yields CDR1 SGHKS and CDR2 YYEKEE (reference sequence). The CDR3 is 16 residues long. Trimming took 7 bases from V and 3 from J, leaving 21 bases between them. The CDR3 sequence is CASGYSGTLGTDTQYF. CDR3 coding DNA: TGTGCCAGCGGTTATAGCGGCACCTTAGGTACAGATACGCAGTATTTT.

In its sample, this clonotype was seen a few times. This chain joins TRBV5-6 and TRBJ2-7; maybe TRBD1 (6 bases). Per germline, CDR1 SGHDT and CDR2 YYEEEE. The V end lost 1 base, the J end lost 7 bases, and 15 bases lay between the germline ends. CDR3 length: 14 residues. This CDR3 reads CASSLRGNLREQYF. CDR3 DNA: TGTGCCAGCAGCTTGAGGGGGAACCTGCGGGAGCAGTACTTC.

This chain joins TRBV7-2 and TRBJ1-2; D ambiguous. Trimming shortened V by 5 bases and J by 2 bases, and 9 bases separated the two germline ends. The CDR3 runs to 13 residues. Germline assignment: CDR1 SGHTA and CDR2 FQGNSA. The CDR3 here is CASSPDQNYGYTF. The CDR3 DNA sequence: TGTGCCAGCAGCCCGGACCAGAACTATGGCTACACCTTC. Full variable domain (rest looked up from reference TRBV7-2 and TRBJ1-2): GAGVSQSPSNKVTEKGKDVELRCDPISGHTALYWYRQSLGQGLEFLIYFQGNSAPDKSGLPSDRFSAERTGGSVSTLTIQRTQQEDSAVYLCASSPDQNYGYTFGSGTRLTVV.

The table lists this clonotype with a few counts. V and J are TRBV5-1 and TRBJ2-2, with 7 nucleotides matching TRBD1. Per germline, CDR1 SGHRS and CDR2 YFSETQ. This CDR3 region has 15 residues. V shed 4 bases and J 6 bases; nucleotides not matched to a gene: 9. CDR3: CASSRDSRGPGELFF. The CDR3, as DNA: TGCGCCAGCAGCAGGGACAGCCGCGGCCCCGGGGAGCTGTTTTTT.

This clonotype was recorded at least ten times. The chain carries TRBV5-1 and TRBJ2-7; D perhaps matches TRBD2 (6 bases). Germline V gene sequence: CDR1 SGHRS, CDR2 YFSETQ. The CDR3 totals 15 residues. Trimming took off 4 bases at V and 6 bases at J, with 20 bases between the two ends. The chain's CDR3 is CASSLLAQGSGEQYF. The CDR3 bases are TGCGCCAGCAGCCTACTAGCCCAGGGATCAGGCGAGCAGTACTTC.

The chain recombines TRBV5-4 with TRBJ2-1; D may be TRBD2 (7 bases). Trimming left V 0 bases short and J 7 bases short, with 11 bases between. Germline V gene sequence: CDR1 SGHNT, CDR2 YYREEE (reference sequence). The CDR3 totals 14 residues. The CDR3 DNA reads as TGTGCCAGCAGCTTGGAGGGGGGGCGTAATGAGCAGTTCTTC. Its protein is CASSLEGGRNEQFF.

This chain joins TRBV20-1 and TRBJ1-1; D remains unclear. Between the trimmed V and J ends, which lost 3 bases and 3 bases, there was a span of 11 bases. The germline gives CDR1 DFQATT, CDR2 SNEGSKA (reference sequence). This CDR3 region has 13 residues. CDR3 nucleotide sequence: TGCAGTGCTAGCGACGGGAGGGACACTGAAGCTTTCTTT. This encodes CSASDGRDTEAFF.